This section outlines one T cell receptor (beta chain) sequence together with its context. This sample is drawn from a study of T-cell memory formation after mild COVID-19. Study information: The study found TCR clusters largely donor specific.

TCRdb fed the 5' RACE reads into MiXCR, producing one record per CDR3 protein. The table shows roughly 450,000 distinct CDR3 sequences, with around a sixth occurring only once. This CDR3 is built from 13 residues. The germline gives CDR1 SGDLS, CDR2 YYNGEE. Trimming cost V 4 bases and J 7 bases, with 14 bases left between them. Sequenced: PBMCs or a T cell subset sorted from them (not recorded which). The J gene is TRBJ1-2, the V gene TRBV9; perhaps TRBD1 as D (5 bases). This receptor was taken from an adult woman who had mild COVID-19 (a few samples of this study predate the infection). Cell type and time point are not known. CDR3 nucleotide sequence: TGTGCCAGCAGCCCCGGGACGGACACTGGCTACACCTTC. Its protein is CASSPGTDTGYTF.